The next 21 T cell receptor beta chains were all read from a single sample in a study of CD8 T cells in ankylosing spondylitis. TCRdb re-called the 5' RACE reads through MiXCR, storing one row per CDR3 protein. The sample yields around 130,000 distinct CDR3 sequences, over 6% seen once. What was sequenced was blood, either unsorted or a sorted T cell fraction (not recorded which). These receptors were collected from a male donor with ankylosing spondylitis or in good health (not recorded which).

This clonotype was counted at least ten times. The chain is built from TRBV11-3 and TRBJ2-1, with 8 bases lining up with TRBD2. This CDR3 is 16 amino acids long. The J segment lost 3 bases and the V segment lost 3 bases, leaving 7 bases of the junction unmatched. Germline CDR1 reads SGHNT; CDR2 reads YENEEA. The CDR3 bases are TGTGCCAGCAGCTTCGGCGGGGGGCATAACTACAATGAGCAGTTCTTC. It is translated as CASSFGGGHNYNEQFF.

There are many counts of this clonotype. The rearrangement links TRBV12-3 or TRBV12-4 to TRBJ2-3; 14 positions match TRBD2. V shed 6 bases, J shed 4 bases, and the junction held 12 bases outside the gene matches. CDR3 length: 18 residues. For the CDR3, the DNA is TGTGCCAGCAGCCCTTGGGGACTAGCGGGAGAATATGCAGATACGCAGTATTTT. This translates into CASSPWGLAGEYADTQYF.

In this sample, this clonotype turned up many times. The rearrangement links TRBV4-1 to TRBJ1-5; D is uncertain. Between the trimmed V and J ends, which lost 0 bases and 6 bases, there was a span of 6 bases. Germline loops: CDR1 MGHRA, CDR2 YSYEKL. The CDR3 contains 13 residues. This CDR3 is CASSQDSVQPQHF. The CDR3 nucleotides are TGCGCCAGCAGCCAAGATTCGGTTCAGCCCCAGCATTTT.

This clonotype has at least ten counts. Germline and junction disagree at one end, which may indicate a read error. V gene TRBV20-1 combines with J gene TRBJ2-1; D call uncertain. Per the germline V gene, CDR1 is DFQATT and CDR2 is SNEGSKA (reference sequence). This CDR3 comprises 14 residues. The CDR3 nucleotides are TGCAGTGCCAGAGCCATCAACTCCTACAATGAGCAGTTCTTC. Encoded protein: CSARAINSYNEQFF.

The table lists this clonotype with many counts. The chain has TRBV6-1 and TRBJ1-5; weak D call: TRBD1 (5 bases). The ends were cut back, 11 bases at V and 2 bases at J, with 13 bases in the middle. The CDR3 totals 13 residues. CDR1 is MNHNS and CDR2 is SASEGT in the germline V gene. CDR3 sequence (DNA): TGTGCCCTACGGGGGGTCGGCAATCAGCCCCAGCATTTT. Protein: CALRGVGNQPQHF.

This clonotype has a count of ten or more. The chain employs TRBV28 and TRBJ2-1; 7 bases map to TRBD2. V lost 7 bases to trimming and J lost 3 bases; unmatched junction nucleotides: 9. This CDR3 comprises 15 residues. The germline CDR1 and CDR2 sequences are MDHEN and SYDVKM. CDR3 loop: CASNLRLADYNEQFF. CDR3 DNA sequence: TGTGCCAGCAACCTCCGACTAGCAGACTACAATGAGCAGTTCTTC.

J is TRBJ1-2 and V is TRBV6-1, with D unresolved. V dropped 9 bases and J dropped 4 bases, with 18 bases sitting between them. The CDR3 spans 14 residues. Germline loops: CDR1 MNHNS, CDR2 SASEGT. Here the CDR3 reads CASLARETGYGYTF. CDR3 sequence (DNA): TGTGCCAGTCTCGCCCGCGAGACGGGCTATGGCTACACCTTC.

The CDR3 DNA reads as TGTGCCAGCAGCTGGGGACAAAGACAAGAGACCCAGTACTTC. Protein product: CASSWGQRQETQYF. This chain links TRBV5-4 with TRBJ2-5; tentatively, D is TRBD1 (6 bases). This CDR3 is 14 amino acids long. Per the germline V gene, CDR1 is SGHNT and CDR2 is YYREEE (reference sequence). V was cut by 3 bases and J by 2 bases, with 11 bases left in between.

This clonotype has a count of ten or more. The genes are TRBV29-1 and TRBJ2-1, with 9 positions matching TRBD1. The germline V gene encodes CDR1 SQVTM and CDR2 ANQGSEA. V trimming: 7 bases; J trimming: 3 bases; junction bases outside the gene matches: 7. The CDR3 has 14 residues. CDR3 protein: CSGWGTGNYNEQFF. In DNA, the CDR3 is TGCAGCGGGTGGGGGACAGGGAACTACAATGAGCAGTTCTTC.

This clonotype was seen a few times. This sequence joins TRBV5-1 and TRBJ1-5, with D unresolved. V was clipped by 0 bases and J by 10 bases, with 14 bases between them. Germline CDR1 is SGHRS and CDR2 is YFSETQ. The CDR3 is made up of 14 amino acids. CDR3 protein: CASSLDVSGGPQHF. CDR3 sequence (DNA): TGCGCCAGCAGCTTGGATGTGTCTGGAGGACCCCAGCATTTT.

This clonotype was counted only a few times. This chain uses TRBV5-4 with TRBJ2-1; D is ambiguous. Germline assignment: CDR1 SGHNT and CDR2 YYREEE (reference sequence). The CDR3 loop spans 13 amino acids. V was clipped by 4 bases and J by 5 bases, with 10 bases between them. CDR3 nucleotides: TGTGCCAGCAGCACCGACAAGCACAATGAGCAGTTCTTC. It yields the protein CASSTDKHNEQFF.

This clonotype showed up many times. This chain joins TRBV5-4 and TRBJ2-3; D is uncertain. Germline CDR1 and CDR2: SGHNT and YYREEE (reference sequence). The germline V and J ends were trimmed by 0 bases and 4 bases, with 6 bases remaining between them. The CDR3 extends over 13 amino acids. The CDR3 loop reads CASSLEYADTQYF. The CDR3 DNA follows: TGTGCCAGCAGCTTGGAGTACGCAGATACGCAGTATTTT.

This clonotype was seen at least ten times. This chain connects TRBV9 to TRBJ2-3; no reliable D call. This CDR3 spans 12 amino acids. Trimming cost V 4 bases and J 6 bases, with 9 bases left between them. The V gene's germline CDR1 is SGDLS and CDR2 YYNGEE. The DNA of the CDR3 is TGTGCCAGCAGCCCACGACGGGATACGCAGTATTTT. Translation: CASSPRRDTQYF.

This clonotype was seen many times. CDR3 in DNA: TGTGCCAGCAGCGGACTAGCGGGGATCTATGATACGCAGTATTTT. Its translation is CASSGLAGIYDTQYF. The rearrangement joins TRBV7-2 to TRBJ2-3; 12 bases line up with TRBD2. Germline V gene data show CDR1 as SGHTA and CDR2 as FQGNSA. V lost 5 bases to trimming and J lost 6 bases; unmatched junction nucleotides: 6. This CDR3 has 15 residues.

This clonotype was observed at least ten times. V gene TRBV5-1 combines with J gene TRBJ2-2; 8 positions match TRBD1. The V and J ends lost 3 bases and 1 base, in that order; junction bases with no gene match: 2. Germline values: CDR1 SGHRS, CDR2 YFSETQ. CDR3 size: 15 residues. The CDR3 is CASSSDRGNTGELFF. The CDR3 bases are TGCGCCAGCAGCTCCGACAGGGGGAACACCGGGGAGCTGTTTTTT.

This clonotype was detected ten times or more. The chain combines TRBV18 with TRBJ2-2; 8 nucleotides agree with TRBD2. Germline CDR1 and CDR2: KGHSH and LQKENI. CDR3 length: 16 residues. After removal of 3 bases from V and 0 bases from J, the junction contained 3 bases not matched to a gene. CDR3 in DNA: TGTGCCAGCTCACCTATAGCGGGGACGAACACCGGGGAGCTGTTTTTT. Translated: CASSPIAGTNTGELFF.

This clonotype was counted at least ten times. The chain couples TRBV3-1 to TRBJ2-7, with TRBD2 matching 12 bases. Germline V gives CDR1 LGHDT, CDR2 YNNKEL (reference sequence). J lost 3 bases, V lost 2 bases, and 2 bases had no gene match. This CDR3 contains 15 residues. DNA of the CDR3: TGTGCCAGCAGCCAAATGACTAGCGGGAGCTACGAGCAGTACTTC. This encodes CASSQMTSGSYEQYF.

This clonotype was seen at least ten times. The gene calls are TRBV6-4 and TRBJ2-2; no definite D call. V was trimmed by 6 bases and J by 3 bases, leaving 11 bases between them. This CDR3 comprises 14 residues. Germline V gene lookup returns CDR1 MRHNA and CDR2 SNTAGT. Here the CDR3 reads CASSPLGDTGELFF. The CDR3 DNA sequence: TGTGCCAGCAGCCCCCTAGGCGACACCGGGGAGCTGTTTTTT.

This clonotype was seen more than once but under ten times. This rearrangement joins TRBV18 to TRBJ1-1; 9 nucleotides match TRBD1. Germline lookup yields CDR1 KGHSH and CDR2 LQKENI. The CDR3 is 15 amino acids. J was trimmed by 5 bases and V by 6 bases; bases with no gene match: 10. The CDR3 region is CASSANRDRDTEAFF. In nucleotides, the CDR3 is TGTGCCAGCTCCGCTAACCGGGACAGGGATACTGAAGCTTTCTTT. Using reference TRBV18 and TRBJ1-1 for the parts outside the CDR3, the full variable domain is NAGVMQNPRHLVRRRGQEARLRCSPMKGHSHVYWYRQLPEEGLKFMVYLQKENIIDESGMPKERFSAEFPKEGPSILRIQQVVRGDSAAYFCASSANRDRDTEAFFGQGTRLTVV.

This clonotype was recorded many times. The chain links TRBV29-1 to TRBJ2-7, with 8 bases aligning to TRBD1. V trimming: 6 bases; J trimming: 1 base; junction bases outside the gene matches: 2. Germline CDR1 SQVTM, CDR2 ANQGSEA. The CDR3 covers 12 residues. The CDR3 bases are TGCAGCGTGGGACAGGCGTCCTACGAGCAGTACTTC. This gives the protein CSVGQASYEQYF.

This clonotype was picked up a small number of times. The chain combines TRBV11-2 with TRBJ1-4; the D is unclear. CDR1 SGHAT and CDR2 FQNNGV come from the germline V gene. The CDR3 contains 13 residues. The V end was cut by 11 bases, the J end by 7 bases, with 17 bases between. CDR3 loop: CACCRSLGEKLFF. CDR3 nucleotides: TGTGCCTGCTGCCGGTCTTTGGGTGAAAAACTGTTTTTT.